A single sample is the source of the 6 T cell receptor delta chains below, sequenced in a study of γδ T cells in repeated Plasmodium falciparum infection. TCRdb re-called the multiplex PCR reads via CATT. The sample holds roughly 50,000 delta-chain clones; roughly 1.6% are singletons and the top ten take over 6.5%. Bulk repertoires came from Vgamma9/Vdelta2+ or Vdelta2-negative gammadelta T cells flow-sorted from PBMC. The material sequenced was gamma-delta T cells from blood. The receptors were gathered from a pool of human donors (malaria-infected and uninfected, not separated).

This clone has only a few counts. The protein recorded in TCRdb matches a much larger clone and deviates from this DNA's translation at residue 6, suggesting a read error; the protein here is obtained by translating the DNA. The J gene is TRDJ1, the V gene TRDV1, with TRDD3 matching 11 bases. Matching the DNA to germline supplied the J gene, which TCRdb does not give. After removal of 7 bases from V and 2 bases from J, the junction contained 21 bases not matched to a gene. The CDR3 is 20 residues long. Germline-derived CDR1 and CDR2 are TSWWSYY and QGS. DNA for the CDR3: TGTGCTCTTGAGGCCCTCCCCGTCATACTGGGGGATAGGGCAACCGATAAACTCATCTTT. This encodes CALEALPVILGDRATDKLIF.

This clone has more than one count but fewer than ten. This likely traces to a read error, being one base from a far larger clone. Other DNA sequences in the sample encode the same CDR3. The chain joins TRDV1 to TRDJ1; 7 bases map to TRDD2. Here the J gene came from matching the DNA to germline, since TCRdb omits it. The CDR3 is 21 residues long. The germline V gene has CDR1 TSWWSYY and CDR2 QGS. Trimming cost V 2 bases and J 3 bases; bases outside gene matches: 24. The CDR3 DNA sequence: TGTGCTCTTGGGGAATCCCCTTCCTTTAGCCGTTTTTGCACACTGGCCGATAAACTCATCTTT. Its protein product is CALGESPSFSRFCTLADKLIF.

Turning to this clone: The protein given by TCRdb reflects a much larger clone and differs at residue 6 from this DNA's translation, likely from a read error; the protein shown is the DNA's translation. The rearrangement joins TRDV1 to TRDJ1; 8 nucleotides agree with TRDD3. There are 20 residues in the CDR3. CDR1 is TSWWSYY, CDR2 QGS, per germline. The trim removed 3 bases at V and 4 bases at J, leaving 22 bases unmatched. Here the CDR3 reads CALGEQTRWGIPRERDKLIF. The CDR3 region has the DNA TGTGCTCTTGGGGAGCAAACTAGGTGGGGGATCCCCCGTGAACGCGATAAACTCATCTTT.

The sample holds many counts of this clone. This CDR3 is also generated by other DNA sequences in the sample. This chain joins TRDV1 and TRDJ1, with TRDD2 as a possible D gene (6 bases). Germline CDR1 is TSWWSYY and CDR2 is QGS. The ends were cut back, 8 bases at V and 0 bases at J, with 22 bases in the middle. The CDR3 length is 17 residues. CDR3 in DNA: TGTGCTCTTCCCTCCTTCCCCCAAGGTACGGACACCGATAAACTCATCTTT. Amino acids: CALPSFPQGTDTDKLIF.

This clone was counted a few times. TCRdb records a much larger clone's protein for this DNA, with a difference at residue 12 that likely arises from a read error; the protein given is the translation of the DNA. The chain combines TRDV2 with TRDJ1, with 10 bases lining up with TRDD3. In the absence of a J gene in TCRdb, the DNA was matched to germline to assign it here. This CDR3 is 21 amino acids long. The V and J ends lost 0 bases and 0 bases, in that order; junction bases with no gene match: 18. Per germline, CDR1 GEAIGNYY and CDR2 EKD. For the CDR3, the DNA is TGTGCCTGTGACACCGGCTTCTTTACTGGGGGATCCGCTGAGGACACCGATAAACTCATCTTT. Protein: CACDTGFFTGGSAEDTDKLIF.

This clone was seen more than once but under ten times. A far larger clone lies a single base away; this is likely a read error. The sample holds other DNA sequences that translate to the same CDR3. The CDR3 sequence: CALGELLGANSTGGYTDKLIF. The CDR3 bases are TGTGCTCTTGGGGAACTGTTGGGGGCTAATAGTACTGGGGGATACACCGATAAACTCATCTTT. The chain recombines TRDV1 with TRDJ1, with 10 bases matching TRDD3. TCRdb gives no J gene; it was assigned here by matching the DNA to germline. J gave up 0 bases and V 0 bases, and 16 bases lay outside the gene matches. CDR3 length: 21 amino acids. Germline V gene lookup returns CDR1 TSWWSYY and CDR2 QGS.